This TCR beta chain was profiled in a study of blood T cell repertoires in COVID-19 (TCRdb year 2020). With regard to the full study: Samples from collaborators originated in the United States, Italy and Spain and spanned both the acute and convalescent phases of COVID-19. Deeply sampled blood TCRbeta repertoires from subjects exposed to, actively infected with, or recovered from COVID-19 were included in the dataset. The samples were drawn from the first 160 participants of the ongoing ImmuneRACE study and from 1,254 subjects provided by 6 global collaborators. The sample metadata nearly always contained a de-identified subject ID, COVID-19 status, age in years and sex. The material from the prospective study consisted of cDNA or gDNA derived from T cells, B-cell-depleted T cells, or PBMCs. Where HLA class I and class II types were available, the types were taken from metadata supplied by the sample provider, not from assay-based typing. The repertoires were released in a freely available public database intended as a resource for research on the immune response to SARS-CoV-2.

A note on this clone: No antigen is known for it. Per-nucleotide qualities are absent, and no much larger clonotype sits a single base away.

One collaborating source in Seattle enrolled patients during active infection and followed them longitudinally through the course of disease. Collaborating institutions collected whole blood in K2EDTA tubes following their own protocols. For TCRbeta analysis, collaborators shipped samples in one of three forms: frozen whole blood, isolated PBMCs, or DNA extracted from either of those sample types. TCRbeta CDR3 regions were amplified from genomic DNA using the immunoSEQ Assay, a bias-controlled multiplex PCR. In the source study's methods: Within the assay, amplification of reference gene primers was used to estimate how many nucleated cells each sample contained. Sequence reads were collapsed and filtered to measure the absolute abundance of every unique TCRbeta CDR3 rearrangement. For each sample, productive Simpson clonality was calculated as the square root of Simpson's diversity index over productive rearrangements. This immuneACCESS table, as held by TCRdb, lists in-frame sequences with V and J called but not all clones. Of the missing ones, under half trace to an unresolved V gene in checked studies; the others have no known cause. The V and J calls and clone size are taken from that table; D and trimming were inferred from the DNA. Within this sample are around 130,000 clones, with roughly 84% of them counted one time only. 8% to 9% of the sample is held by the ten biggest clonotypes.

Taken from the germline V gene (reference sequence), the CDR1 and CDR2 loops are LGHDT and YNNKEL. Including the terminal cysteine and phenylalanine, the CDR3 comprises 13 residues. CDR3 DNA only is kept here, 39 bases in frame from base 1. The junction shows trimming of 4 bases on V and 7 bases on J, plus 10 bases between the germline ends. What the study reported, not specific to this receptor: The quantity of clinical and demographic metadata differed by source and by participant and was supplied without curation.

Sequencing input: peripheral blood. The clonotype originates from a man in his thirties or forties with COVID-19, enrolled during active disease. The V and J genes are TRBV3-1 (or the pseudogene TRBV3-2) and TRBJ2-2, with a tentative D gene TRBD2 over 5 matching bases. CDR3 sequence: CASSRTANGELFF. DNA sequence: TGTGCCAGCAGCCGGACTGCTAACGGGGAGCTGTTTTTT.